This T cell receptor beta chain was recorded in a study of blood T cell repertoires in COVID-19 (dated by TCRdb to the early 2020s). Background for the entire study: Samples covering the acute and convalescent phases of COVID-19 were provided by collaborators in the United States, Italy and Spain. The samples were drawn from two sources: the first 160 participants of the ongoing ImmuneRACE study, and over 1,000 subjects contributed by 6 global collaborators. The repertoires were made available in a free public database intended to serve as a resource for research on the immune response to SARS-CoV-2. Subjects who had been exposed to COVID-19, were actively infected with it, or had recovered from it provided the deeply sampled blood TCRbeta repertoires that made up the dataset. Where HLA class I and class II types were available, the types were taken from metadata supplied by the sample provider, not from assay-based typing. Nearly every sample came with metadata listing a de-identified subject ID, COVID-19 status, age in years and sex. The prospective study material was composed of cDNA or gDNA derived from T cells, B-cell-depleted T cells, or PBMCs.

For this clone: Its antigen target is currently unknown. Per-base qualities were not stored, and no clone one base away is much larger.

TCRbeta CDR3 regions were amplified from genomic DNA by means of the immunoSEQ Assay, a bias-controlled multiplex PCR. On the authors' methods: The number of nucleated cells in each sample was estimated from the amplification of reference gene primers within the assay. To quantify the absolute abundance of each unique TCRbeta CDR3 rearrangement, sequence reads were collapsed and filtered. For each sample, productive Simpson clonality was calculated as the square root of Simpson's diversity index across productive rearrangements. In its TCRdb copy, this immuneACCESS table keeps in-frame sequences only and misses some clones. Where compared with another copy, unresolved V genes explain less than half of these, and the others have no known cause. V, J and clone size are taken as reported in that table, and D and trimming were inferred from the DNA itself. This sample lists fewer than 50,000 clones; more than 70% were detected once. Approximately 9.6% of the sample is held by the ten biggest clonotypes.

From the cysteine up to the phenylalanine, the CDR3 has a length of 16 residues. The only DNA kept is the CDR3, 48 bases in frame from the first base. Ends trimmed: V by 3 bases, J by 0 bases; bases unmatched to a gene: 6. Looking up the germline V gene yields CDR1 MNHNS and CDR2 SASEGT. The paper as a whole reports these results and caveats: The amount of clinical and demographic metadata varied by source and participant and was provided uncurated.

The collaborating institutions used their own protocols to collect whole blood in K2EDTA tubes. For TCRbeta analysis, collaborators shipped samples in one of three forms: frozen whole blood, isolated PBMCs, or DNA extracted from either of those sample types. This receptor was taken from a man aged 50-59 years with active COVID-19. The rearrangement joined TRBV6-1 to TRBJ1-1, with TRBD1 matching 8 junction bases. Sequencing used peripheral blood. The DNA sequence is TGTGCCAGCAGTGACCGGGACAGGTTCATGAACACTGAAGCTTTCTTT. It translates to CASSDRDRFMNTEAFF.